This T cell receptor (beta chain) came from a study of response to subunit inactivated influenza vaccine (dated by TCRdb to about 2018). Notes on the research overall: Deep quantitative T cell receptor repertoire profiling was used in the study to track responses to a trivalent subunit inactivated influenza vaccine.

Library method: RT-PCR. This sample was sequenced with an Illumina HiSeq 2500. TCRdb ran its own pipeline on the public reads, namely fastp trimming at Q25 and MiXCR clone calling, and kept in-frame beta chains. Every CDR3 protein is listed once, alongside the most common genes and DNA of its rows. In all, the sample holds about 500,000 distinct CDR3 sequences, and 15% to 20% of those were seen once. The biggest ten clones account for less than 4% of the sample. Comment on this clonotype: Which antigen it targets is not known. It has no much larger one-base neighbor in the sample; base qualities were not kept.

Including the terminal cysteine and phenylalanine, the CDR3 comprises 14 residues. The only DNA kept is the CDR3, 42 bases in frame from the first base. The germline V gene provides CDR1 SGDLS and CDR2 YYNGEE. V is reduced by 6 bases and J by 0 bases, leaving a spacing of 12 bases between them. What the study reported, not specific to this receptor: The authors suggested that each seasonal influenza vaccination may recruit only a limited number of new T cells.

The TCR sequence derives from a man between 50 and 69 years old who received an inactivated influenza vaccine. Donor details come from another sample of the same person, matched by shared clones. This receptor chain uses TRBV9 and TRBJ1-1; the D region possibly corresponds to TRBD1 (5 bases align). The input for sequencing was CD4+ T cells sorted from PBMCs, taken less than 30 months after vaccination. The DNA is as follows: TGTGCCAGCACCGCGGGGGTGATGAACACTGAAGCTTTCTTT. It translates to CASTAGVMNTEAFF.